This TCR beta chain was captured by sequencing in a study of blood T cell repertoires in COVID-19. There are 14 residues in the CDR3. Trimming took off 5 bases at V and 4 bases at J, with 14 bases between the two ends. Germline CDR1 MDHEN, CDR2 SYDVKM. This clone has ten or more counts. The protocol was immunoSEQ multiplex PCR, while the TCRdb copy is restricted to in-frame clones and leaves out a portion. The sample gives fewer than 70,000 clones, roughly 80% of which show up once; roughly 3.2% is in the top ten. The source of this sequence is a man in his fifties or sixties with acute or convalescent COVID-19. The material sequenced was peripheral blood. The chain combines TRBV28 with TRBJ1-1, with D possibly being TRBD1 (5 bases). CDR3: CASSVNGQRTEAFF. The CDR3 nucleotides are TGTGCCAGCAGTGTCAACGGACAACGCACTGAAGCTTTCTTT. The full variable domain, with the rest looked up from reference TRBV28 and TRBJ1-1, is DVKVTQSSRYLVKRTGEKVFLECVQDMDHENMFWYRQDPGLGLRLIYFSYDVKMKEKGDIPEGYSVSREKKERFSLILESASTNQTSMYLCASSVNGQRTEAFFGQGTRLTVV.